This T cell receptor beta chain was retrieved from a study of blood T cells in healthy people across ages. Study findings and constraints: Donor CMV infection status was unknown, possibly confounding age-related changes in expanded clonotypes. Strong correlation linked observed beta diversity and percent naive T cells.

A word on this clonotype: What it binds is not known.

Sample-barcoded 5' priming and a J-beta primer mix drove a second PCR of about 7 to 12 cycles. TCRdb reprocessed the 5' RACE reads with MiXCR, giving one entry per CDR3 protein. The sample holds roughly 800,000 distinct CDR3 sequences, 55% to 75% seen once. The germline CDR1 and CDR2 sequences are LNHDA and SQIVND (reference sequence). The CDR3 loop spans 14 amino acids. Sample: blood. The chain has TRBV19 and TRBJ2-1; weak D call: TRBD2 (5 bases). The J call may be in error: the DNA end matches TRBJ2-7 better. The receptor was isolated from a man under 40 in good health. The CDR3: CASLRSFGNNEQYF. In DNA, the CDR3 is TGTGCCAGTTTGAGGTCGTTCGGGAACAATGAGCAGTACTTC.